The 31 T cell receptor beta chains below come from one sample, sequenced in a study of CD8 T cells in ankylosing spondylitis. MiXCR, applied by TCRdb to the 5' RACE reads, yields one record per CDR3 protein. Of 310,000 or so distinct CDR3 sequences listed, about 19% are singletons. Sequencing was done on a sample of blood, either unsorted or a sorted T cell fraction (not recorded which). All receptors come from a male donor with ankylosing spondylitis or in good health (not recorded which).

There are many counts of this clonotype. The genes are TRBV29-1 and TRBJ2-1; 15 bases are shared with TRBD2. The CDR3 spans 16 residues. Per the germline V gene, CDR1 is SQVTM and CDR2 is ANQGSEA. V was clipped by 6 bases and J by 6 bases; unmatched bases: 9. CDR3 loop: CSVRLWTSGRANEQFF. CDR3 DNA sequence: TGCAGCGTCCGCCTCTGGACTAGCGGGAGGGCCAATGAGCAGTTCTTC.

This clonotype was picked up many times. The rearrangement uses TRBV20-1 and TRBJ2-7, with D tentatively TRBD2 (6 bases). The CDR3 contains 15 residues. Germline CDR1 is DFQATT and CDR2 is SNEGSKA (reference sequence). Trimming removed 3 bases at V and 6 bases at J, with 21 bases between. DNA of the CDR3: TGCAGTGCTAGGGCTACGGAGGGCCTTGGGTTCGAGCAGTACGTC. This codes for CSARATEGLGFEQYV.

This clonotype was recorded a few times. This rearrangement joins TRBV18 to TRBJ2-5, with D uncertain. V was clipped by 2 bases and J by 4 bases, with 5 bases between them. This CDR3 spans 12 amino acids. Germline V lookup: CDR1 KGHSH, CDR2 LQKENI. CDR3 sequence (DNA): TGTGCCAGCTCACCAGAGAGAGAGACCCAGTACTTC. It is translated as CASSPERETQYF.

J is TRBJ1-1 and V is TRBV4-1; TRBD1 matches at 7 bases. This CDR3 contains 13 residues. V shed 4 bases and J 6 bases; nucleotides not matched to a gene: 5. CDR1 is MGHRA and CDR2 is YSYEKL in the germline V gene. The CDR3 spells CASSRDREAEAFF. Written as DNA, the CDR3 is TGCGCCAGCAGCCGAGACAGGGAGGCTGAAGCTTTCTTT.

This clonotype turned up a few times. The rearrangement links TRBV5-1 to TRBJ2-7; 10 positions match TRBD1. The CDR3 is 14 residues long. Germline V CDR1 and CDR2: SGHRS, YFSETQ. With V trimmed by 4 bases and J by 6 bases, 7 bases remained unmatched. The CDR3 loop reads CASSPTGQGSEQYV. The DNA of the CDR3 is TGCGCCAGCAGCCCTACGGGACAGGGGAGCGAGCAGTACGTC.

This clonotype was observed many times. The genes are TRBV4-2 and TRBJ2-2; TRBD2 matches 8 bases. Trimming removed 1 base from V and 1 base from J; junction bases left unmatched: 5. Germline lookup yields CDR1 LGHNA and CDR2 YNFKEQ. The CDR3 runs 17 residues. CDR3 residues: CASSQGSSGGNTGELFF. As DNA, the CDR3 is TGTGCCAGCAGCCAAGGGTCCAGCGGGGGGAACACCGGGGAGCTGTTTTTT.

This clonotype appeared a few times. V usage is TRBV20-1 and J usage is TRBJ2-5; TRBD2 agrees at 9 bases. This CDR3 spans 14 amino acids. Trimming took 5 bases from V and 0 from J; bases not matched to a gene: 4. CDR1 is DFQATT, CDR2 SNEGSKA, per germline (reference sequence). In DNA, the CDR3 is TGCAGTGCTCAGCGGGGGGTGTACCAAGAGACCCAGTACTTC. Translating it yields CSAQRGVYQETQYF.

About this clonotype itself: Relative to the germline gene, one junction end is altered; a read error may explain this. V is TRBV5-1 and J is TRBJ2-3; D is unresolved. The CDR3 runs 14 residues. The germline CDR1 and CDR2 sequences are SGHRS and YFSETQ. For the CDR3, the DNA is TGCGCCAGCAGCTTGCGGGCGTTAGCAGATACGCATTATTTT. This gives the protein CASSLRALADTHYF.

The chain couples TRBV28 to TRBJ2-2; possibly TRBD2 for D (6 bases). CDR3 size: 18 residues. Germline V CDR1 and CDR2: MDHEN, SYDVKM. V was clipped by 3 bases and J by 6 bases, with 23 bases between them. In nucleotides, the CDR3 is TGTGCCAGCAGTTTCTTGGAGGGGACTTCCCAAGGGGCCGGGGAGCTGTTTTTT. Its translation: CASSFLEGTSQGAGELFF.

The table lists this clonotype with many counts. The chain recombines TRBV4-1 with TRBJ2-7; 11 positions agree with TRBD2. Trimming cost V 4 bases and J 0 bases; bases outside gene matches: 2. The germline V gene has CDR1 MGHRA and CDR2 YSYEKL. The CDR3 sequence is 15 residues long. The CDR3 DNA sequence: TGCGCCAGCAGCCTTGGGACTAGCGGCTCCTACGAGCAGTACGTC. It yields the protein CASSLGTSGSYEQYV.

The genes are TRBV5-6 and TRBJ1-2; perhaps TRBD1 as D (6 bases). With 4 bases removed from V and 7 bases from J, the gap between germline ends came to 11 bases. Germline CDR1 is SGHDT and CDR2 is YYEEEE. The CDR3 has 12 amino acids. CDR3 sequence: CASSDRTLGYTF. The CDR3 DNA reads TGTGCCAGCAGCGACAGGACCCTTGGCTACACCTTC.

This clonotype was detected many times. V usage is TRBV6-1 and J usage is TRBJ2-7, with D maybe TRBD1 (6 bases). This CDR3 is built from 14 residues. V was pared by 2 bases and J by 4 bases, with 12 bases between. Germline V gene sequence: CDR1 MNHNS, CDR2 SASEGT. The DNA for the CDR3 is TGTGCCAGCAGTGAACCAGGGGAATGGTACGAGCAGTACGTC. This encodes CASSEPGEWYEQYV.

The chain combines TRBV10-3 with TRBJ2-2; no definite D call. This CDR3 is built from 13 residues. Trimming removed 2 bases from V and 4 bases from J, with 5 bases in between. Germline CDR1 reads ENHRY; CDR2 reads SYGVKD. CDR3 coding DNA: TGTGCCATCAGTGAGATCAGCACCGGGGAGCTGTTTTTT. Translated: CAISEISTGELFF.

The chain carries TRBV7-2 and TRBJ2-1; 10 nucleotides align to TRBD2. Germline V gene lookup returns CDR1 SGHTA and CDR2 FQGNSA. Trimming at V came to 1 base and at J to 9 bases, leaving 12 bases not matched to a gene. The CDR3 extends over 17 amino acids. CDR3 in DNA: TGTGCCAGCAGCTTAGTTGGGACTAGCGCTAGAGGGGGTGAGCAGTTCTTC. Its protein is CASSLVGTSARGGEQFF.

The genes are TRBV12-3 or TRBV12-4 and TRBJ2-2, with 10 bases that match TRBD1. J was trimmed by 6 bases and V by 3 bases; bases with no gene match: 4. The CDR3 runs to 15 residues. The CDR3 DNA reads TGTGCCAGCAGTTTGTGGACAGGGGGTTCCGGGGAGCTGTTTTTT. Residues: CASSLWTGGSGELFF.

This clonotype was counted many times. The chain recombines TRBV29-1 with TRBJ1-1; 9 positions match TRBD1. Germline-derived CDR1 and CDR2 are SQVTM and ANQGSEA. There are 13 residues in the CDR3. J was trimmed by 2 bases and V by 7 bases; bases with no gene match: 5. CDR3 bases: TGCAGCGGGCGGGGACAGGGAAACACTGAAGCTTTCTTT. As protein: CSGRGQGNTEAFF.

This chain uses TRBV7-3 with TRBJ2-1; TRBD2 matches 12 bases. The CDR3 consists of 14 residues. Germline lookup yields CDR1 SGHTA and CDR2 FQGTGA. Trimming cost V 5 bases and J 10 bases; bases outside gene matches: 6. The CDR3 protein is CASSMASGGGEQFF. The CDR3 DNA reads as TGTGCCAGCAGCATGGCTAGCGGGGGGGGCGAGCAGTTCTTC.

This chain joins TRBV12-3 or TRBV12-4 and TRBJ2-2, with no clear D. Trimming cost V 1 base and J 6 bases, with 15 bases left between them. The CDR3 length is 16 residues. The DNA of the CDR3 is TGTGCCAGCAGTTTAGGTGCCAGAGGCGATTCCGGGGAGCTGTTTTTT. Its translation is CASSLGARGDSGELFF.

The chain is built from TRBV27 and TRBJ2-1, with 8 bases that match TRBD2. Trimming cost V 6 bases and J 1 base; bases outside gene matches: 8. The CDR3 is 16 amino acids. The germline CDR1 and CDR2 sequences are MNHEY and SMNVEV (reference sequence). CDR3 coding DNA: TGTGCCAGCAGCCGTATGGGCGGGGGGTCCTACAATGAGCAGTTCTTC. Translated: CASSRMGGGSYNEQFF.

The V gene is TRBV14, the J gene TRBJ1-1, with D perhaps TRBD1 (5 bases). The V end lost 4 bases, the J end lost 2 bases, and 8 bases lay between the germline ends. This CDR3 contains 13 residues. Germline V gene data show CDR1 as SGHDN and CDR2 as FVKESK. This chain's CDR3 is CASSRQYNTEAFF. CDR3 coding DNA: TGTGCCAGCAGCCGACAGTATAACACTGAAGCTTTCTTT.

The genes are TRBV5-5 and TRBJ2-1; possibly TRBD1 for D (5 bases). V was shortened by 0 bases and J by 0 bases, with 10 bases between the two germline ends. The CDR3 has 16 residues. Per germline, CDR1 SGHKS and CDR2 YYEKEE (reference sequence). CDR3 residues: CASSLGRVSSYNEQFF. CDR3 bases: TGTGCCAGCAGCTTGGGCAGGGTCAGCTCCTACAATGAGCAGTTCTTC.

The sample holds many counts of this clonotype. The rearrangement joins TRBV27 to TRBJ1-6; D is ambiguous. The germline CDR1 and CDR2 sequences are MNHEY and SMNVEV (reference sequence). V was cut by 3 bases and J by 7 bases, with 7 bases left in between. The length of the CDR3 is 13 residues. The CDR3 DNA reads TGTGCCAGCAGTTTGACGACAAATTCACCCCTCCACTTT. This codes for CASSLTTNSPLHF.

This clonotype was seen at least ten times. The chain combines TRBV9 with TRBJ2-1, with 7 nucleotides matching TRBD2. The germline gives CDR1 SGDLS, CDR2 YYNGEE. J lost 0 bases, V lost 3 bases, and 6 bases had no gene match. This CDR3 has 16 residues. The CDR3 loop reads CASSALWTSSYNEQFF. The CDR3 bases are TGTGCCAGCAGCGCCCTATGGACTAGCTCCTACAATGAGCAGTTCTTC. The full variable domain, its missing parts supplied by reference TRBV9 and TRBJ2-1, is DSGVTQTPKHLITATGQRVTLRCSPRSGDLSVYWYQQSLDQGLQFLIQYYNGEERAKGNILERFSAQQFPDLHSELNLSSLELGDSALYFCASSALWTSSYNEQFFGPGTRLTVL.

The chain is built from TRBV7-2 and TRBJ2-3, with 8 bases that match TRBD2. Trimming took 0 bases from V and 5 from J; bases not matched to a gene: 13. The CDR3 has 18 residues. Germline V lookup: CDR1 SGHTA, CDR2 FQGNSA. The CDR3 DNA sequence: TGTGCCAGCAGCTTAGCGCATCCGGGACTAGGTGCGCAAGATACGCAGTATTTT. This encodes CASSLAHPGLGAQDTQYF.

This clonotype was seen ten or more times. CDR3 region: CASSIDAGNTIYF. CDR3 coding DNA: TGTGCCAGCAGTATTGACGCTGGAAACACCATATATTTT. The J gene is TRBJ1-3, the V gene TRBV12-3 or TRBV12-4; D is undetermined. The CDR3 is 13 amino acids. Trimming pared 5 bases from V and 2 bases from J, leaving 7 bases between.

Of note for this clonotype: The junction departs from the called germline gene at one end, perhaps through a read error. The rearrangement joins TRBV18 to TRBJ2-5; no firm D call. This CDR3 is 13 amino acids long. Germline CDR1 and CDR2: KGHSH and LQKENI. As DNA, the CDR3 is TGTGCCAGCTCACCAACGGGTGTGGAGATCCAGTACTTC. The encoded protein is CASSPTGVEIQYF. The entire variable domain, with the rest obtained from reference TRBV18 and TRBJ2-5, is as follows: NAGVMQNPRHLVRRRGQEARLRCSPMKGHSHVYWYRQLPEEGLKFMVYLQKENIIDESGMPKERFSAEFPKEGPSILRIQQVVRGDSAAYFCASSPTGVEIQYFGPGTRLLVL.

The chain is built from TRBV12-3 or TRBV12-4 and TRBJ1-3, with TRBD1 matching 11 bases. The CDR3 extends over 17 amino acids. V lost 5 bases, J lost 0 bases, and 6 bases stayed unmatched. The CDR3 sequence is CASSPMDRGLSGNTIYF. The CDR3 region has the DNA TGTGCCAGCAGTCCCATGGACAGGGGGCTCTCTGGAAACACCATATATTTT.

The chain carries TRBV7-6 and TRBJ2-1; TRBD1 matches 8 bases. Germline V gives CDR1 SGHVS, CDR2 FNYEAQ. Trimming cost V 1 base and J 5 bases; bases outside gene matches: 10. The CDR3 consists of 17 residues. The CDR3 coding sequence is TGTGCCAGCAGCTTAGGATCCCTCAGGGGGCGCGACAATGAGCAGTTCTTC. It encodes CASSLGSLRGRDNEQFF. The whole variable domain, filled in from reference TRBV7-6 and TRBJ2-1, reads GAGVSQSPRYKVTKRGQDVALRCDPISGHVSLYWYRQALGQGPEFLTYFNYEAQQDKSGLPNDRFSAERPEGSISTLTIQRTEQRDSAMYRCASSLGSLRGRDNEQFFGPGTRLTVL.

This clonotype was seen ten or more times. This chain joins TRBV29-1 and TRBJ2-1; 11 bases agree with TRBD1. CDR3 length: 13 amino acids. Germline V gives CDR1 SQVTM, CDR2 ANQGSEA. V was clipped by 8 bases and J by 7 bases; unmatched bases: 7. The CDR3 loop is CSIGTGGLNEQFF. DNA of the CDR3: TGCAGCATCGGGACAGGGGGTCTGAATGAGCAGTTCTTC.

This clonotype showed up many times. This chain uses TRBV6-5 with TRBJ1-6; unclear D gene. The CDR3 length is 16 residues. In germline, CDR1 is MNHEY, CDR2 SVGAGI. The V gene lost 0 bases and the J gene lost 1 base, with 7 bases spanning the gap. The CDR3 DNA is TGTGCCAGCAGTTACTCGAGAGGTTCCTATAATTCACCCCTCCACTTT. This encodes CASSYSRGSYNSPLHF.

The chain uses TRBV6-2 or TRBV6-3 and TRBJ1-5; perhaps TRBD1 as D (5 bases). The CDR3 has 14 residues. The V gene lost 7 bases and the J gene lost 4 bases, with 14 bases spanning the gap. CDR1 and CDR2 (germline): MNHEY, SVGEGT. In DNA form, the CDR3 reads TGTGCCAGCACGGGGGGGGGTCTTAATCAGCCCCAGCATTTT. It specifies CASTGGGLNQPQHF.